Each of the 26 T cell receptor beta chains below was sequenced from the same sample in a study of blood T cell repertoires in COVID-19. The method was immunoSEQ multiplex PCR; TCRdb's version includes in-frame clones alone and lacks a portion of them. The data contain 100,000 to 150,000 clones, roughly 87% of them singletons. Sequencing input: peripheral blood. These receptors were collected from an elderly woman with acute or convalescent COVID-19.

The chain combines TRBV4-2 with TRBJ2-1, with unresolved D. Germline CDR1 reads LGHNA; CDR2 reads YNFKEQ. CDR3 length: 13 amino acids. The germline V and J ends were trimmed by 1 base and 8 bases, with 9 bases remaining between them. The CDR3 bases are TGTGCCAGCAGCCAAGCCTTTCGCGATGAGCAGTTCTTC. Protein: CASSQAFRDEQFF.

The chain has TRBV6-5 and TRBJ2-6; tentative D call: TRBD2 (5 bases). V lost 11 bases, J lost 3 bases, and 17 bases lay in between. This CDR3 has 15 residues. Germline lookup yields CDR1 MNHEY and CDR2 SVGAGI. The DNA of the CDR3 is TGTGCCGCGGACGGGATTAGGCGTGGGGCCAACGTCCTGACTTTC. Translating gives CAADGIRRGANVLTF.

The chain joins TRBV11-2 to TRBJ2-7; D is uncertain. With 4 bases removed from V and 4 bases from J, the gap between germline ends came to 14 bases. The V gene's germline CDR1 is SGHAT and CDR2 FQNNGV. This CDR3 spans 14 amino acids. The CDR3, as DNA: TGTGCCAGCAGCTATCCGGGTCCCCTTTACGAGCAGTACTTC. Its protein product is CASSYPGPLYEQYF.

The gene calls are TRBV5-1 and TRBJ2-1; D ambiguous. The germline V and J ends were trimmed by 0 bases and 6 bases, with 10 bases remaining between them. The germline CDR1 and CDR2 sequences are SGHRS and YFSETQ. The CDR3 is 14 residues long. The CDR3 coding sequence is TGCGCCAGCAGCTTGGCTAGTGGTAGCAATGAGCAGTTCTTC. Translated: CASSLASGSNEQFF.

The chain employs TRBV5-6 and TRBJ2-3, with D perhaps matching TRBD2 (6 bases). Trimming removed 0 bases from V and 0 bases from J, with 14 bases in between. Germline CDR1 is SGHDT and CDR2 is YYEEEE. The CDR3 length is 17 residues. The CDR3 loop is CASSLAPAGISTDTQYF. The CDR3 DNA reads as TGTGCCAGCAGCTTGGCCCCAGCGGGCATTAGCACAGATACGCAGTATTTT.

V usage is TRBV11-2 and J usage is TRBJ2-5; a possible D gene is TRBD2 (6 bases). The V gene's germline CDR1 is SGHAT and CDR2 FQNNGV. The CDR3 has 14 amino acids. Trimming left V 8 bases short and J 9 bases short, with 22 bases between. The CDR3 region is CASSNSGTGSAQYF. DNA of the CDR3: TGTGCCAGCTCAAATTCCGGGACTGGATCGGCCCAGTACTTC.

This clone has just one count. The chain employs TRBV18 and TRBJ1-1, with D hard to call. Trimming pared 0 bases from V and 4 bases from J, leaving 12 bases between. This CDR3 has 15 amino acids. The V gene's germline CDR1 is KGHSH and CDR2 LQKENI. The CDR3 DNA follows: TGTGCCAGCTCACCACCTAACCGGGTTGGCACTGAAGCTTTCTTT. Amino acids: CASSPPNRVGTEAFF.

The CDR3 DNA sequence: TGTGCCAGCAGCCCAAGGTTGCAGGGGGCGGCCGGGGAGCTGTTTTTT. Its translation: CASSPRLQGAAGELFF. The chain links TRBV7-9 to TRBJ2-2; 8 bases fit TRBD1. The CDR3 has 16 residues. The trim removed 5 bases at V and 6 bases at J, leaving 11 bases unmatched. The germline V gene encodes CDR1 SEHNR and CDR2 FQNEAQ (reference sequence).

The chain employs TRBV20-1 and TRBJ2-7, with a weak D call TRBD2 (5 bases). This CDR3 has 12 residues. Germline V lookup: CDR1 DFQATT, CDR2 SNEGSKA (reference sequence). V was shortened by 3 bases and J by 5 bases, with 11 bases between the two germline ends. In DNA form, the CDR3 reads TGCAGTGCTAGTGGCCGGGGTCACGAGCAGTACGTC. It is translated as CSASGRGHEQYV.

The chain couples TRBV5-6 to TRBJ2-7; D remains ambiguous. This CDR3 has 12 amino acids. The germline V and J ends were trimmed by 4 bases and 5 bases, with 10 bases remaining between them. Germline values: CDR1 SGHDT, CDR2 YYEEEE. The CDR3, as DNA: TGTGCCAGCAGCCGTCGAGGCCACGAGCAGTACGTC. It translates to CASSRRGHEQYV.

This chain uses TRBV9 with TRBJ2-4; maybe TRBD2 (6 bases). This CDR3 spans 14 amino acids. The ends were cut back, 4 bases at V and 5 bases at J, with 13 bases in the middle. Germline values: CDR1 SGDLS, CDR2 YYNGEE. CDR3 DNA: TGTGCCAGCAGCCCGCGGGGTACCGAAAACATTCAGTACTTC. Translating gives CASSPRGTENIQYF.

As DNA, the CDR3 is TGTGCCAGCAGCTACAACAGGGGTGGTTACGAGCAGTACTTC. Residues: CASSYNRGGYEQYF. This chain uses TRBV11-1 with TRBJ2-7, with 7 bases fitting TRBD1. V lost 4 bases, J lost 4 bases, and 7 bases stayed unmatched. Germline lookup yields CDR1 SGHAT and CDR2 FQDESV (reference sequence). This CDR3 spans 14 amino acids.

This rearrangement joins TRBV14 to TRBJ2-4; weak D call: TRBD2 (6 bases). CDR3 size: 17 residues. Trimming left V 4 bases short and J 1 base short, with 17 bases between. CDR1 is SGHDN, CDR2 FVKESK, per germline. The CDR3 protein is CASSPGVAGLAKNIQYF. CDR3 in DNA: TGTGCCAGCAGCCCCGGGGTCGCGGGGTTGGCCAAAAACATTCAGTACTTC.

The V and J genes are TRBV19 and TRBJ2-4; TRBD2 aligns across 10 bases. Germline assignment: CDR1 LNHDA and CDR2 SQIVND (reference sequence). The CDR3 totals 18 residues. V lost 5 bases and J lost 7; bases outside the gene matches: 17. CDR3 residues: CASSREILAGALGNIQYF. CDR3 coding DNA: TGTGCCAGTAGTCGCGAAATCCTAGCGGGGGCCCTGGGGAACATTCAGTACTTC.

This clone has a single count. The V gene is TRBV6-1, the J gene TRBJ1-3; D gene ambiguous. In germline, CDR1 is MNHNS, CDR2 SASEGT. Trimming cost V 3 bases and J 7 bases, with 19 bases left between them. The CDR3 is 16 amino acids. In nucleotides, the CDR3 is TGTGCCAGCAGTGAGGAGGCCGCAGGATGGCTGAACACCATATATTTT. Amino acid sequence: CASSEEAAGWLNTIYF.

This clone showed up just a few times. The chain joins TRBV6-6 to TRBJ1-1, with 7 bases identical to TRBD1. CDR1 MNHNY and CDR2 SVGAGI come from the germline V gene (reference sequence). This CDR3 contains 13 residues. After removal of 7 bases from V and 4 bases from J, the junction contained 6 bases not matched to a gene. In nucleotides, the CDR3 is TGTGCCAGCAAAAGGCAGGGGGGCACTGAAGCTTTCTTT. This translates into CASKRQGGTEAFF.

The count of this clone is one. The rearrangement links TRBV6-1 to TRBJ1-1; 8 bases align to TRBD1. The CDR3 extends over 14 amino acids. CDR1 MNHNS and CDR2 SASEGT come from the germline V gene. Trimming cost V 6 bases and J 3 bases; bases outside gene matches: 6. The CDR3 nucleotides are TGTGCCAGCAGGGGACCAGGGGGCGACACTGAAGCTTTCTTT. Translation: CASRGPGGDTEAFF.

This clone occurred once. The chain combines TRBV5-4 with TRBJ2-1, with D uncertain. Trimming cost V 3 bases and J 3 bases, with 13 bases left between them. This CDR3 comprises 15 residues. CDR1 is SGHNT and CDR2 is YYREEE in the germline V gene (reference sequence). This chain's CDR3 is CASSYDGRGYNEQFF. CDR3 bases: TGTGCCAGCAGCTACGACGGCCGCGGCTACAATGAGCAGTTCTTC.

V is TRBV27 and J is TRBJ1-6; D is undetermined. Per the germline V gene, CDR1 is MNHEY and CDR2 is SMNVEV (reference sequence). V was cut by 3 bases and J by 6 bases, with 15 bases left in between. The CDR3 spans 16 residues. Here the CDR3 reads CASSFVSGRLNSPLHF. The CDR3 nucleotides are TGTGCCAGCAGTTTCGTAAGTGGCCGACTTAATTCACCCCTCCACTTT.

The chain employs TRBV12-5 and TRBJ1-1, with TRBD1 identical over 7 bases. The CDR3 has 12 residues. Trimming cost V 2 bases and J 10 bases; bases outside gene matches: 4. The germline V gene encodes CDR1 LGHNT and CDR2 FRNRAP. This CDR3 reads CASGLSRGPAFF. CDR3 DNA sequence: TGTGCTAGTGGTTTGTCGAGGGGGCCAGCTTTCTTT.

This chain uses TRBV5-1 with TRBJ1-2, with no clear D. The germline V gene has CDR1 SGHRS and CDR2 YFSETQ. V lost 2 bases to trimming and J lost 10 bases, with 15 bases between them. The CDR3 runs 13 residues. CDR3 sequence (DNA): TGCGCCAGCAGCTTAGAGGCAGCTTTTTCCTACACCTTC. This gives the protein CASSLEAAFSYTF.

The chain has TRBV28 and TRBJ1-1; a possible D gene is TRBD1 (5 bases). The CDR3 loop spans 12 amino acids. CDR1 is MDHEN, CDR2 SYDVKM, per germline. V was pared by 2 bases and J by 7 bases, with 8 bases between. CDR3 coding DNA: TGTGCCAGCAGTTTACTGGGGCGTGAAGCTTTCTTT. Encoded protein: CASSLLGREAFF.

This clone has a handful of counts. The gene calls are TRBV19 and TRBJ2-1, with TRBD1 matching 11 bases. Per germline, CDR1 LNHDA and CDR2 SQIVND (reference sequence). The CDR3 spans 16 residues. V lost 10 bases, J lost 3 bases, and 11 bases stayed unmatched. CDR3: CATRVPGTGGYNEQFF. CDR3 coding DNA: TGTGCCACCAGAGTTCCCGGGACAGGGGGCTACAATGAGCAGTTCTTC.

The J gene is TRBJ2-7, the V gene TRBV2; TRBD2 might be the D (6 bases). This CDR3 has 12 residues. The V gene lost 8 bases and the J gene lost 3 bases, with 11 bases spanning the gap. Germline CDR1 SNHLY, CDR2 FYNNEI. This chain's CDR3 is CASGWGDYEQYV. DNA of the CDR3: TGTGCCAGCGGTTGGGGGGACTACGAGCAGTACGTC.

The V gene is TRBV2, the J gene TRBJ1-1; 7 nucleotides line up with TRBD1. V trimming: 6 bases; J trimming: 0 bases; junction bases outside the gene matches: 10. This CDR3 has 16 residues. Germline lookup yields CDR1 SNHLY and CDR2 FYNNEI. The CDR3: CASRGDRAIVNTEAFF. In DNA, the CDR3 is TGTGCCAGCAGGGGTGACAGGGCAATAGTGAACACTGAAGCTTTCTTT.

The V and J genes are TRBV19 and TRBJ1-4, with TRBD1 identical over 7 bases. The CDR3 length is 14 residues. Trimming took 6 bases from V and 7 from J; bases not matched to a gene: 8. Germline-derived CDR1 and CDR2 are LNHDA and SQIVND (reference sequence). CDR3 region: CASRKGGAGEKLFF. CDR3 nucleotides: TGTGCCAGTAGGAAAGGGGGCGCGGGTGAAAAACTGTTTTTT.